These T cell receptor beta chains were read from a single sample in a study of tumor and adjacent non-tumor tissue in lung cancer. TCRdb reanalysed the multiplex PCR reads using MiXCR and keeps one entry per CDR3 protein. The sample consists of 130,000 or so distinct CDR3 sequences, approximately 66% of them appearing once. Input material: lung tumor tissue. These receptors originate from a young man with non-small cell lung cancer. Both conserved end residues are part of each CDR3. A D gene is named only where the DNA matches it firmly. Size is stated for part of the rows, as once, few or many counts, or as a class when the clone is expanded.

TRBJ1-2 many TRBV20-1 NA CSARDYSGDYGYTF TGCAGTGCTAGAGATTACTCGGGGGACTATGGCTACACCTTC
TRBJ2-3 NA TRBV20-1 TRBD2 CTARSGRGTDTQYF TGCACTGCTAGATCGGGGCGGGGGACAGATACGCAGTATTTT
TRBJ2-3 many TRBV4-3 NA CASSHDRYTDTQYF TGCGCCAGCAGCCATGACAGGTACACGGATACGCAGTATTTT
TRBJ2-7 NA TRBV5-6 NA CASSLPKEGAYEQYF TGTGCCAGCAGCTTGCCCAAGGAGGGGGCCTACGAGCAGTACTTC
TRBJ2-5 NA TRBV11-1 NA CASSAVTYQETQYF TGTGCCAGTAGCGCCGTCACGTATCAAGAGACCCAGTACTTC
TRBJ2-3 NA TRBV11-2 TRBD2 CAGSLPKRDGPSTDTQYF TGTGCCGGCAGCTTACCGAAGCGGGATGGACCCAGCACAGATACGCAGTATTTT
TRBJ2-1 NA TRBV6-6 NA CASSYEGDEQFF TGTGCCAGCAGTTACGAGGGGGATGAGCAGTTCTTC
TRBJ1-1 NA TRBV12-3/TRBV12-4 NA CPSTQPESTEAFF TGTCCCAGCACCCAGCCAGAGAGCACTGAAGCTTTCTTT
TRBJ2-7 NA TRBV4-1 TRBD2 CARSQDDRGGSTYEQYF TGCGCCAGAAGCCAAGATGATAGGGGAGGGTCAACCTACGAGCAGTACTTC
TRBJ2-5 many TRBV4-2 TRBD2 CASSQTASGQETQYF TGTGCCAGCAGCCAAACGGCTAGCGGACAAGAGACCCAGTACTTC
TRBJ1-2 NA TRBV20-1 NA CSASRKANYGYTF TGCAGTGCTAGCAGGAAGGCTAACTATGGTTACACCTTC
TRBJ2-5 many TRBV11-2 TRBD1 CASSLVSTGGETQYF TGTGCCAGCAGCTTAGTTTCGACAGGGGGAGAGACCCAGTACTTC
TRBJ2-7 NA TRBV11-3 TRBD2 CTSSLIRLAGATYKQYF TGTACCAGCAGCTTAATAAGACTAGCGGGAGCTACTTACAAACAGTACTTC
TRBJ1-1 NA TRBV20-1 NA CSARNGPRVTEAFF TGCAGTGCCCGCAACGGGCCACGCGTCACTGAAGCTTTCTTT
TRBJ2-1 once TRBV11-2 TRBD2 CASTASGVYNEQFF TGTGCCAGCACCGCTAGCGGGGTATACAATGAGCAGTTCTTC
TRBJ1-6 many TRBV6-6 TRBD1 CASRSHRGTSPLHF TGTGCCAGCAGAAGTCACAGGGGGACTTCACCCCTCCACTTT
TRBJ2-3 NA TRBV11-2 TRBD2 CASKGTSDTDTQYF TGTGCCAGCAAGGGGACTAGTGACACAGATACGCAGTATTTT
TRBJ2-2 once TRBV11-2 TRBD2 CAISSGGSNTGELFF TGTGCCATCAGCTCGGGAGGGTCGAATACCGGGGAGCTGTTTTTT
TRBJ2-7 NA TRBV20-1 TRBD2 CSTRGIREGSYEQYF TGCAGTACTAGGGGAATTCGGGAGGGATCCTACGAGCAGTACTTC
TRBJ2-3 NA TRBV5-1 TRBD2 CTSSQHRGGDTQYF TGCACCAGCAGCCAACATCGGGGGGGGGATACGCAGTATTTT
TRBJ2-5 NA TRBV12-3/TRBV12-4 NA CASSLREETQYF TGTGCCAGCAGTCTCAGGGAGGAGACCCAGTACTTC
TRBJ2-7 NA TRBV5-1 TRBD2 CASSLYAGERYF TGCGCCAGCAGCTTGTATGCGGGGGAGCGGTACTTC
TRBJ1-4 NA TRBV12-3/TRBV12-4 TRBD1 CASSFEGGVTNDKLFF TGTGCCAGCAGTTTTGAAGGGGGCGTAACTAATGATAAACTGTTCTTT
TRBJ1-5 NA TRBV6-2/TRBV6-3 NA CASGANGEPQHF TGTGCCAGCGGCGCCAACGGGGAGCCTCAGCATTTT
TRBJ2-5 NA TRBV11-3 TRBD2 CASILESGGQETQYF TGTGCCAGCATCTTAGAATCGGGGGGGCAAGAGACCCAGTACTTC
TRBJ2-5 NA TRBV5-6 NA CASSLLEAKYF TGTGCCAGCAGCTTGTTAGAGGCCAAGTACTTC
TRBJ1-6 NA TRBV5-4 NA CANSLSAGKNSPLHF TGTGCCAACAGCTTGTCTGCAGGAAAAAATTCACCCCTCCACTTT
TRBJ2-5 many TRBV6-2/TRBV6-3 NA CASSFPAFQRVGEETQYF TGTGCCAGCAGTTTTCCAGCCTTTCAGCGGGTTGGGGAAGAGACCCAGTACTTC
TRBJ2-1 NA TRBV12-3/TRBV12-4 TRBD2 CASSISGLLNELFF TGTGCCAGCAGTATCTCGGGACTACTCAATGAGCTGTTCTTC
TRBJ2-7 NA TRBV20-1 TRBD1 CSAPRDRRGYEQYF TGCAGTGCCCCCCGGGACAGAAGGGGGTACGAGCAGTACTTC
TRBJ2-1 NA TRBV12-3/TRBV12-4 NA CASSSGSDNEQSF TGTGCCAGCAGTTCCGGGTCTGATAATGAACAGTCCTTC
TRBJ2-1 many TRBV4-2 TRBD2 CASSLWTSGADEQFF TGTGCCAGCAGCCTATGGACTAGCGGGGCCGATGAGCAGTTCTTC
TRBJ2-1 NA TRBV6-2/TRBV6-3 NA CASRREGSGGEQFF TGTGCCAGCAGACGAGAGGGGTCAGGAGGTGAGCAGTTCTTC